This T cell receptor (beta chain) is from a study of regulatory T cells in long-lasting Graves disease. Construction of TCR beta libraries relied on iRepertoire HTBI primers and on Arm-PCR targeting CDR3 regions. TCRdb analysed the multiplex PCR reads with MiXCR anew, one entry per CDR3 protein. The repertoire holds about 300,000 distinct CDR3 sequences, 18% seen once, with about 40% in the top ten. Time point of the sample: newly diagnosed GD, antithyroid drugs for less than 3 months. Isolated PBMC RNA provided the starting material for the TCR library. Graves' disease diagnoses followed American Thyroid Association guidelines. This clonotype occurred a few times. There are 12 residues in the CDR3. The germline gives CDR1 SGHAT, CDR2 FQDESV (reference sequence). Trimming removed 4 bases from V and 8 bases from J; junction bases left unmatched: 2.

This receptor was identified in a female donor with Graves disease. Sequenced here: peripheral blood mononuclear cells (PBMCs), sampled at new diagnosis, from a patient treated with antithyroid drugs. The J gene is TRBJ1-2, the V gene TRBV11-1; 9 bases agree with TRBD1. CDR3 sequence: CASSWDRDGYTF. As DNA, the CDR3 is TGTGCCAGCAGCTGGGACAGGGACGGCTACACCTTC.